Below, 18 T cell receptor beta chains from the same sample are listed, as sequenced in a study of cytomegalovirus exposure and HLA in healthy donors (dated by TCRdb to between 2016 and 2019). Libraries came from the immunoSEQ multiplex PCR assay. For the multiplex PCR, a mixture combining 60 forward primers for TCR Vbeta segments and 13 reverse primers for TCR Jbeta segments was used. TCRdb provides this immuneACCESS table in a form limited to in-frame rearrangements. Some clones are lacking; in checked studies, under half of them reflect an unresolved V gene, and why the rest are absent is not known. Counted in this sample were about 160,000 clones; 80% of them appeared once. Roughly 1.3% of the sample is taken by the ten largest. The sequenced sample consisted of PBMCs. The receptors originated from a woman aged 50 to 60 in good health and CMV-seronegative.

The rearrangement joins TRBV19 to TRBJ2-7, with D perhaps TRBD2 (6 bases). V was clipped by 6 bases and J by 4 bases, with 16 bases between them. Germline V gene lookup returns CDR1 LNHDA and CDR2 SQIVND (reference sequence). The CDR3 runs to 14 residues. CDR3 protein: CASRRDPWEYEQYF. The CDR3, as DNA: TGTGCCAGTAGGCGGGACCCCTGGGAGTACGAGCAGTACTTC.

This clone appeared a few times. The chain joins TRBV30 to TRBJ2-3; D unresolved. The CDR3 runs to 15 residues. Germline loops: CDR1 GTSNPN, CDR2 SVGIG (reference sequence). The ends were cut back, 2 bases at V and 1 base at J, with 13 bases in the middle. The CDR3 here is CAWSREASRTDTQYF. For the CDR3, the DNA is TGTGCCTGGAGTAGAGAAGCGTCACGCACAGATACGCAGTATTTT.

CDR3: CASSLGLSGGGGEKLFF. The CDR3 nucleotides are TGTGCCAGCAGCTTAGGGCTGTCAGGGGGCGGAGGAGAAAAACTGTTTTTT. V and J are TRBV7-2 and TRBJ1-4, with 8 positions matching TRBD1. J was trimmed by 8 bases and V by 1 base; bases with no gene match: 12. The germline gives CDR1 SGHTA, CDR2 FQGNSA. The CDR3 spans 17 residues.

This clone showed up just once. The genes are TRBV7-8 and TRBJ2-7; possible D gene TRBD1, 5 bases. Germline lookup yields CDR1 SGHVS and CDR2 FQNEAQ. The V end lost 5 bases, the J end lost 2 bases, and 10 bases lay between the germline ends. The CDR3 runs 13 residues. The CDR3 nucleotides are TGTGCCAGCAGCGCCGACAGACCCTACGAGCAGTACTTC. This translates into CASSADRPYEQYF.

The count of this clone is one. The chain employs TRBV19 and TRBJ2-7; 9 positions match TRBD1. Germline V gives CDR1 LNHDA, CDR2 SQIVND (reference sequence). The CDR3 runs 15 residues. After removal of 3 bases from V and 1 base from J, the junction contained 4 bases not matched to a gene. As DNA, the CDR3 is TGTGCCAGTAGTATTTCCGGGACAGGGTCCTACGAGCAGTACTTC. This gives the protein CASSISGTGSYEQYF.

This clone was observed a handful of times. The chain carries TRBV7-2 and TRBJ2-2; 9 nucleotides align to TRBD1. The CDR3 covers 15 residues. Germline-derived CDR1 and CDR2 are SGHTA and FQGNSA. V lost 5 bases, J lost 6 bases, and 7 bases stayed unmatched. This CDR3 is CASSPLQGAPGELFF. The CDR3 DNA is TGTGCCAGCAGCCCGCTACAGGGGGCGCCCGGGGAGCTGTTTTTT. The full variable domain, in which reference TRBV7-2 and TRBJ2-2 provide the parts outside the CDR3, is GAGVSQSPSNKVTEKGKDVELRCDPISGHTALYWYRQSLGQGLEFLIYFQGNSAPDKSGLPSDRFSAERTGGSVSTLTIQRTQQEDSAVYLCASSPLQGAPGELFFGEGSRLTVL.

The chain employs TRBV9 and TRBJ2-3, with 9 nucleotides matching TRBD2. This CDR3 has 15 residues. Germline values: CDR1 SGDLS, CDR2 YYNGEE. V shed 4 bases, J shed 3 bases, and the junction held 6 bases outside the gene matches. CDR3: CASSPRGGGTDTQYF. The CDR3 DNA reads TGTGCCAGCAGCCCGCGGGGGGGAGGGACAGATACGCAGTATTTT. Full variable domain (remainder filled in from reference TRBV9 and TRBJ2-3): DSGVTQTPKHLITATGQRVTLRCSPRSGDLSVYWYQQSLDQGLQFLIQYYNGEERAKGNILERFSAQQFPDLHSELNLSSLELGDSALYFCASSPRGGGTDTQYFGPGTRLTVL.

The V call is TRBV28, the J call TRBJ2-7; 8 positions match TRBD2. The CDR3 extends over 15 amino acids. The germline CDR1 and CDR2 sequences are MDHEN and SYDVKM. V dropped 5 bases and J dropped 9; count of bases not matched to a gene: 15. The CDR3 here is CASSLSGAPHWGQYF. The CDR3 DNA reads as TGTGCCAGCAGTCTTAGCGGGGCGCCCCACTGGGGGCAGTACTTC.

This clone came up once. J is TRBJ2-7 and V is TRBV28; TRBD2 matches 9 bases. CDR3 size: 15 residues. With 6 bases clipped from V and 6 bases from J, the junction kept 12 bases outside the gene matches. Germline V gives CDR1 MDHEN, CDR2 SYDVKM. The CDR3 DNA is TGTGCCAGCAGCCTTCTTAGCGGGAGCCCACTCGAGCAGTACTTC. Amino acids: CASSLLSGSPLEQYF.

V usage is TRBV5-1 and J usage is TRBJ1-1; unclear D gene. Per the germline V gene, CDR1 is SGHRS and CDR2 is YFSETQ. This CDR3 is built from 15 residues. V was pared by 1 base and J by 4 bases, with 14 bases between. The CDR3 region is CASSLSDLEGTEAFF. In DNA form, the CDR3 reads TGCGCCAGCAGCTTGTCGGACCTAGAGGGCACTGAAGCTTTCTTT.

This sequence joins TRBV5-1 and TRBJ2-1; D is unclear. Germline V lookup: CDR1 SGHRS, CDR2 YFSETQ. Trimming removed 0 bases from V and 10 bases from J, with 8 bases in between. This CDR3 is built from 12 residues. CDR3 sequence: CASSLDYREQFF. In DNA, the CDR3 is TGCGCCAGCAGCTTGGATTATCGGGAGCAGTTCTTC.

The chain employs TRBV5-1 and TRBJ1-2, with a possible D match to TRBD1 (5 bases). The germline CDR1 and CDR2 sequences are SGHRS and YFSETQ. Trimming removed 2 bases from V and 1 base from J, with 18 bases in between. The CDR3 has 17 amino acids. The CDR3: CASSFGQGEYLNYGYTF. CDR3 coding DNA: TGCGCCAGCAGCTTTGGCCAGGGTGAATACCTTAACTATGGCTACACCTTC.

The CDR3 DNA sequence: TGTGCCAGCAGCTCAACTGACAGGGGAGAGACCCAGTACTTC. Residues: CASSSTDRGETQYF. The chain employs TRBV5-8 and TRBJ2-5; 8 bases map to TRBD1. This CDR3 region has 14 residues. The ends lost 3 bases at V and 4 bases at J; junction bases unmatched: 5. Germline CDR1 SGHTS, CDR2 YDEGEE.

The chain uses TRBV21-1 and TRBJ2-3; the table's D call, TRBD1, was not checked against the DNA. TRBV21-1 is recorded as a pseudogene. The CDR3 has 16 amino acids. For the CDR3, the DNA is TGTGCCAGCAGCATACAGACAGGGCCGAGGGGAGATACGCAGTATTTT. This gives the protein CASSIQTGPRGDTQYF.

V and J are TRBV7-9 and TRBJ1-2; 8 nucleotides match TRBD1. With 5 bases clipped from V and 5 bases from J, the junction kept 7 bases outside the gene matches. Germline V gives CDR1 SEHNR, CDR2 FQNEAQ (reference sequence). CDR3 size: 14 residues. CDR3 in amino acids: CASSPGQGRYGYTF. The CDR3 bases are TGTGCCAGCAGCCCCGGACAGGGTCGGTATGGCTACACCTTC.

The V call is TRBV7-2, the J call TRBJ2-7; a weak D match, TRBD2 (6 bases). The CDR3 is 15 residues long. V was trimmed by 5 bases and J by 3 bases, leaving 17 bases between them. Germline CDR1 is SGHTA and CDR2 is FQGNSA. This CDR3 is CASSKTGDAIYEQYF. CDR3 bases: TGTGCCAGCAGCAAGACGGGGGACGCCATCTACGAGCAGTACTTC.

The chain couples TRBV25-1 to TRBJ1-2; tentatively, D is TRBD1 (6 bases). V shed 2 bases and J shed 0 bases, with 13 bases lying between them. The CDR3 has 16 residues. CDR1 is MGHDK and CDR2 is SYGVNS in the germline V gene. The CDR3 DNA sequence: TGTGCCAGCAGTGAACCAGGGGACCGTTCTAACTATGGCTACACCTTC. Amino acid sequence: CASSEPGDRSNYGYTF.

This sequence joins TRBV18 and TRBJ1-5; possible D gene TRBD1, 5 bases. Germline V gene data show CDR1 as KGHSH and CDR2 as LQKENI. This CDR3 contains 14 residues. Trimming took off 3 bases at V and 4 bases at J, with 10 bases between the two ends. The CDR3: CASSPAGGNQPQHF. The CDR3 coding sequence is TGTGCCAGCTCACCCGCCGGGGGGAATCAGCCCCAGCATTTT.